This T cell receptor (beta chain) was sequenced for a study of somatic mutations in cytotoxic T cells in rheumatoid arthritis. Background on the study: Patient blood (about 32 ml EDTA) was taken immediately after diagnosis and before treatment.

Study results and limitations: CD8+ clonality rose with age in rheumatoid arthritis patients, unlike in healthy controls.

This clone was recorded a few times. The antigen is undetermined. Germline-derived CDR1 and CDR2 are MDHEN and SYDVKM. Trimming cost V 6 bases and J 4 bases; bases outside gene matches: 5. The CDR3 is made up of 15 amino acids. In the original analysis: Patient CD8+ clones larger than 1% rarely matched published virus-specific TCRB sequences. TCRdb keeps only in-frame clones here, not all; method: immunoSEQ multiplex PCR. V, J and clone size are those of that table, while D and trimming were read from the DNA. Among about 14,000 clones, roughly 80% were seen once, and the ten largest hold about 15%. V is TRBV28 and J is TRBJ1-6; TRBD1 matches 8 bases. The sequencing input was CD8+ T cells sorted from blood. This receptor was identified in an adult with rheumatoid arthritis. CDR3 sequence reads: CASRGTGYYNSPLHF. As DNA, the CDR3 is TGTGCCAGCAGGGGGACAGGCTATTATAATTCACCCCTCCACTTT.